This passage covers 14 T cell receptor beta chains from one sample sequenced in a study of blood T cell repertoires in COVID-19. Repertoires were generated with immunoSEQ multiplex PCR, while TCRdb's copy carries only in-frame clones and drops some. Among 150,000 or so clones, 80% were seen once, and the ten largest hold roughly 3.5%. Sequencing was performed on PBMCs or T cells enriched from blood (not recorded which). The source is a woman aged 55-69 years who had recovered from COVID-19.

CDR3 in DNA: TGTGCCAGCAGCTTAGGGGGACAGGGCTATGGCTACACCTTC. Protein sequence: CASSLGGQGYGYTF. V is TRBV7-9 and J is TRBJ1-2; 9 bases align to TRBD1. Germline CDR1 is SEHNR and CDR2 is FQNEAQ (reference sequence). V shed 1 base, J shed 4 bases, and the junction held 1 base outside the gene matches. The CDR3 loop spans 14 amino acids.

This sequence joins TRBV6-5 and TRBJ2-1; the D gene is possibly TRBD1 (6 bases). The CDR3 runs to 14 residues. CDR1 and CDR2 from the germline V gene are MNHEY and SVGAGI. V dropped 5 bases and J dropped 3 bases, with 11 bases sitting between them. The CDR3 here is CASSHQDSYNEQFF. CDR3 bases: TGTGCCAGCAGTCACCAGGACAGCTACAATGAGCAGTTCTTC.

The rearrangement joins TRBV11-3 to TRBJ2-7, with D possibly being TRBD1 (6 bases). V was clipped by 5 bases and J by 5 bases, with 13 bases between them. The CDR3 is 13 residues long. Germline values: CDR1 SGHNT, CDR2 YENEEA. CDR3 sequence (DNA): TGTGCCAGCAGCAACTCAGACAGGAACGAGCAGTACTTC. Protein: CASSNSDRNEQYF.

V is TRBV19 and J is TRBJ2-1; the D gene is possibly TRBD2 (5 bases). Germline CDR1 reads LNHDA; CDR2 reads SQIVND (reference sequence). V was pared by 3 bases and J by 1 base, with 10 bases between. This CDR3 has 15 amino acids. The CDR3 here is CASSISGVSYNEQFF. The CDR3 DNA is TGTGCCAGTAGTATTTCCGGGGTTTCCTACAATGAGCAGTTCTTC.

The chain joins TRBV7-8 to TRBJ2-7, with TRBD1 matching over 7 bases. Per the germline V gene, CDR1 is SGHVS and CDR2 is FQNEAQ. This CDR3 is built from 15 residues. Trimming cost V 4 bases and J 7 bases; bases outside gene matches: 13. CDR3 sequence reads: CASSSHPLGGGEQYF. CDR3 coding DNA: TGTGCCAGCAGCTCCCACCCGTTAGGGGGCGGAGAGCAGTACTTC.

The CDR3 region is CASSLRGDNEKLFF. The DNA for the CDR3 is TGTGCCAGCTCTCTCAGGGGAGATAATGAAAAACTGTTTTTT. V gene TRBV7-9 combines with J gene TRBJ1-4; D possibly corresponds to TRBD1 (6 bases). This CDR3 region has 14 residues. The germline V gene encodes CDR1 SEHNR and CDR2 FQNEAQ (reference sequence). Trimming stripped 8 bases from V and 4 bases from J, with 14 bases between.

The gene calls are TRBV18 and TRBJ2-5, with D perhaps matching TRBD2 (6 bases). The V end was cut by 2 bases, the J end by 5 bases, with 12 bases between. The CDR3 loop spans 14 amino acids. Germline CDR1 and CDR2: KGHSH and LQKENI. The CDR3 spells CASSPDPGRETQYF. The CDR3 region has the DNA TGTGCCAGCTCACCAGATCCAGGGAGGGAGACCCAGTACTTC.

This sequence joins TRBV9 and TRBJ1-2, with no clear D. The germline gives CDR1 SGDLS, CDR2 YYNGEE. V lost 3 bases and J 7 bases, leaving 16 bases between the germline ends. This CDR3 is 14 amino acids long. The chain's CDR3 is CASSEAGEISGYTF. CDR3 in DNA: TGTGCCAGCAGCGAAGCAGGTGAAATCTCTGGCTACACCTTC.

This clone came up a few times. This chain connects TRBV5-6 to TRBJ2-5; D is perhaps TRBD2 (6 bases). The CDR3 has 13 amino acids. Between the trimmed V and J ends, which lost 6 bases and 1 base, there was a span of 10 bases. Germline lookup yields CDR1 SGHDT and CDR2 YYEEEE. CDR3 nucleotides: TGTGCCAGCAACCGGAGGGGCCAAGAGACCCAGTACTTC. Its translation: CASNRRGQETQYF. Variable domain in full (rest from reference TRBV5-6 and TRBJ2-5): DAGVTQSPTHLIKTRGQQVTLRCSPKSGHDTVSWYQQALGQGPQFIFQYYEEEERQRGNFPDRFSGHQFPNYSSELNVNALLLGDSALYLCASNRRGQETQYFGPGTRLLVL.

The chain combines TRBV28 with TRBJ1-2, with D uncertain. This CDR3 contains 13 residues. CDR1 MDHEN and CDR2 SYDVKM come from the germline V gene. The ends were cut back, 6 bases at V and 7 bases at J, with 15 bases in the middle. CDR3 DNA sequence: TGTGCCAGCAGCAACCATCTACTACTTGGCTACACCTTC. Encoded protein: CASSNHLLLGYTF.

This clone was detected ten times or more. V is TRBV4-1 and J is TRBJ2-7, with TRBD1 matching over 7 bases. The V gene end was trimmed by 1 base and the J gene end by 0 bases; junction bases not matched to a gene: 24. Germline-derived CDR1 and CDR2 are MGHRA and YSYEKL. This CDR3 comprises 22 residues. The chain's CDR3 is CASSQGSPGEFLPGQSSYEQYF. In nucleotides, the CDR3 is TGCGCCAGCAGCCAAGGGAGTCCAGGCGAGTTTCTACCGGGACAGAGCTCCTACGAGCAGTACTTC.

The chain is built from TRBV9 and TRBJ1-2, with 8 bases lining up with TRBD1. V lost 0 bases to trimming and J lost 4 bases; unmatched junction nucleotides: 5. Germline CDR1 SGDLS, CDR2 YYNGEE. The CDR3 totals 15 residues. In DNA, the CDR3 is TGTGCCAGCAGCGTAGGCCAGGGGGCTTCCTATGGCTACACCTTC. This sequence encodes CASSVGQGASYGYTF.

The rearrangement uses TRBV30 and TRBJ1-3, with D perhaps TRBD1 (5 bases). CDR3 length: 15 residues. Germline V gives CDR1 GTSNPN, CDR2 SVGIG (reference sequence). V lost 1 base to trimming and J lost 5 bases, with 15 bases between them. CDR3 in amino acids: CAWSAFGGIRNTIYF. In nucleotides, the CDR3 is TGTGCCTGGAGTGCATTCGGGGGAATTAGAAACACCATATATTTT.

This chain uses TRBV21-1 with TRBJ2-2; the table's D call, TRBD1, was not checked against the DNA. TRBV21-1 counts as a pseudogene. The CDR3 is 13 residues long. The CDR3 nucleotides read TGTGCCAGCAGCATAAAGGGGTCGGGGGAGCTGTTTTTT. It translates to CASSIKGSGELFF.